These T cell receptor beta chains were read from a single sample in a study of T cells in Graves' hyperthyroidism and ophthalmopathy. TCRdb itself ran the multiplex PCR reads through MiXCR, one entry per CDR3 protein. The table records approximately 95,000 distinct CDR3 sequences, roughly 39% of them present only once. Input material: peripheral blood or thyroid tissue (not recorded which). All receptors derive from a woman aged 25 to 39 with Graves' hyperthyroidism. Both conserved end residues are part of each CDR3. The D gene is left open where the match is weak. Size values are once, few and many counts, or a class for expanded clones, and some rows have none.

size: -; D: -; V: TRBV7-9; J: TRBJ2-7; CDR3: CASSLNGGPYEQYF; DNA: TGTGCCAGCAGCTTAAATGGGGGTCCCTACGAGCAGTACTTC
size: -; D: -; V: TRBV19; J: TRBJ1-5; CDR3: CVSSALLGSNQPQHF; DNA: TGTGTCAGTAGCGCCCTTTTGGGAAGCAATCAGCCCCAGCATTTT
size: few; D: TRBD1; V: TRBV15; J: TRBJ2-5; CDR3: CATGRDRGHQETQYF; DNA: TGTGCCACCGGACGGGACAGGGGGCACCAAGAGACCCAGTACTTC
size: many; D: TRBD1; V: TRBV5-1; J: TRBJ2-2; CDR3: CASSSGQGGTGELFF; DNA: TGCGCCAGCAGCTCCGGACAGGGCGGCACCGGGGAGCTGTTTTTT
size: many; D: TRBD1; V: TRBV4-1; J: TRBJ1-5; CDR3: CASSRDRANQPQHF; DNA: TGCGCCAGCAGCCGAGACAGGGCTAATCAGCCCCAGCATTTT
size: -; D: -; V: TRBV25-1; J: TRBJ2-5; CDR3: CASSPSGGGIETQYF; DNA: TGTGCCAGCAGTCCCTCCGGGGGAGGAATAGAGACCCAGTACTTC
size: -; D: TRBD2; V: TRBV20-1; J: TRBJ2-7; CDR3: CSARDLGLAGTYEQYF; DNA: TGCAGTGCTAGAGATTTGGGACTAGCGGGGACCTACGAGCAGTACTTC
size: -; D: -; V: TRBV7-9; J: TRBJ1-1; CDR3: CASRVGGITEAFF; DNA: TGTGCCAGCAGAGTCGGGGGCATCACTGAAGCTTTCTTT
size: -; D: -; V: TRBV10-3; J: TRBJ2-5; CDR3: CAISAAGLGNTGAGETQYF; DNA: TGTGCCATCAGTGCGGCAGGACTGGGAAACACCGGGGCAGGGGAGACCCAGTACTTC
size: -; D: -; V: TRBV10-3; J: TRBJ1-2; CDR3: CASSVHSSNYGYTF; DNA: TGTGCCTCCAGTGTGCACAGTTCTAACTATGGCTACACCTTC
size: -; D: TRBD1; V: TRBV11-2; J: TRBJ1-2; CDR3: CASSPGTDPYGYTF; DNA: TGTGCCAGCAGCCCAGGGACAGATCCTTATGGCTACACCTTC
size: -; D: -; V: TRBV7-3; J: TRBJ1-2; CDR3: CASSLGLNYGYTF; DNA: TGTGCCAGCAGCTTAGGCCTAAACTATGGCTACACCTTC
size: many; D: TRBD2; V: TRBV27; J: TRBJ2-7; CDR3: CASRPAGVHEQYF; DNA: TGTGCCAGCAGGCCCGCGGGGGTGCACGAGCAGTACTTC
size: -; D: TRBD2; V: TRBV20-1; J: TRBJ2-7; CDR3: CSARERTSGSYEQYF; DNA: TGCAGTGCTAGAGAACGGACTAGCGGGAGCTACGAGCAGTACTTC
size: many; D: TRBD1; V: TRBV13; J: TRBJ2-7; CDR3: CASSSGQGTYEQYF; DNA: TGTGCCAGCAGCTCCGGACAGGGAACCTACGAGCAGTACTTC
size: many; D: -; V: TRBV20-1; J: TRBJ2-5; CDR3: CSAIRGGQRETQYF; DNA: TGCAGTGCTATAAGGGGGGGTCAGAGGGAGACCCAGTACTTC
size: -; D: -; V: TRBV7-2; J: TRBJ2-7; CDR3: CASSLAGWSYEQYF; DNA: TGTGCCAGCAGCTTAGCGGGCTGGTCCTACGAGCAGTACTTC
size: many; D: -; V: TRBV7-9; J: TRBJ1-5; CDR3: CASSFYGPGNGPQHF; DNA: TGTGCCAGCAGCTTTTATGGGCCCGGGAACGGGCCCCAGCATTTT
size: many; D: -; V: TRBV9; J: TRBJ1-6; CDR3: CASSAGRAGALYSPLHF; DNA: TGTGCCAGCAGCGCCGGACGGGCGGGGGCTTTGTATTCACCCCTCCACTTT
size: -; D: -; V: TRBV7-2; J: TRBJ1-4; CDR3: CACTRGYRANENLFF; DNA: TGTGCCTGCACCCGGGGGTACAGAGCTAATGAAAACCTGTTTTTT
size: many; D: -; V: TRBV5-1; J: TRBJ2-3; CDR3: CASSPQGPDTQYF; DNA: TGCGCCAGCAGTCCACAGGGCCCAGATACGCAGTATTTT
size: -; D: TRBD1; V: TRBV15; J: TRBJ1-2; CDR3: CATSRDTGVSYGYTF; DNA: TGTGCCACCAGCAGAGATACAGGGGTCTCCTATGGCTACACCTTC
size: many; D: -; V: TRBV6-6; J: TRBJ2-7; CDR3: CASSEVSGHVLRYEQYF; DNA: TGTGCCAGCAGCGAGGTCTCCGGACACGTCTTACGTTACGAGCAGTACTTC
size: many; D: -; V: TRBV28; J: TRBJ2-7; CDR3: CASSDPDYYEQYF; DNA: TGTGCCAGCAGTGACCCTGACTACTACGAGCAGTACTTC
size: many; D: TRBD2; V: TRBV9; J: TRBJ2-2; CDR3: CASSVRSGDTGELFF; DNA: TGTGCCAGCAGCGTCCGCAGCGGGGACACCGGGGAGCTGTTTTTT
size: -; D: -; V: TRBV6-4; J: TRBJ2-2; CDR3: CASSDGTHPTGELFF; DNA: TGTGCCAGCAGTGACGGGACCCACCCCACCGGGGAGCTGTTTTTT
size: many; D: -; V: TRBV5-5; J: TRBJ1-5; CDR3: CASRSGTFSNQPQHF; DNA: TGTGCCAGCAGATCCGGGACATTTAGCAATCAGCCCCAGCATTTT
size: many; D: -; V: TRBV28; J: TRBJ1-1; CDR3: CASSFMVRGGATEAFF; DNA: TGTGCCAGCAGTTTCATGGTGAGGGGCGGGGCCACTGAAGCTTTCTTT
size: many; D: -; V: TRBV12-3/TRBV12-4; J: TRBJ2-3; CDR3: CASTVLGRSTDTQYF; DNA: TGTGCCAGCACCGTCCTGGGAAGATCGACAGATACGCAGTATTTT
size: once; D: -; V: TRBV24-1; J: TRBJ1-2; CDR3: CATSARDGYGYTF; DNA: TGTGCCACCAGTGCCAGGGACGGATATGGCTACACCTTC
size: many; D: -; V: TRBV10-1; J: TRBJ1-6; CDR3: CASSDGGASSPLHF; DNA: TGCGCCAGCAGTGATGGAGGCGCTTCTTCACCCCTCCACTTT
size: -; D: TRBD2; V: TRBV5-4; J: TRBJ2-7; CDR3: CASSHGLASYEQYF; DNA: TGTGCCAGCAGTCACGGACTAGCGAGCTACGAGCAGTACTTC
size: many; D: -; V: TRBV20-1; J: TRBJ2-7; CDR3: CSASALHRETYEQYF; DNA: TGCAGTGCTAGCGCCCTACACAGGGAGACCTACGAGCAGTACTTC
size: -; D: TRBD2; V: TRBV2; J: TRBJ2-2; CDR3: CASRYSGRGYTGELFF; DNA: TGTGCCAGCAGATATAGCGGGAGGGGATACACCGGGGAGCTGTTTTTT
size: -; D: -; V: TRBV5-1; J: TRBJ1-2; CDR3: CASSLVPQGELYGYTF; DNA: TGCGCCAGCAGCTTGGTACCACAGGGAGAGCTTTATGGCTACACCTTC
size: many; D: -; V: TRBV5-1; J: TRBJ2-5; CDR3: CASSLRAGETQYF; DNA: TGCGCCAGCAGCTTGCGGGCTGGAGAGACCCAGTACTTC